One sample yielded the 16 T cell receptor beta chains listed below, sequenced in a study of T cells after yellow fever vaccination. Using its own MiXCR run on the 5' RACE reads, TCRdb lists one record per CDR3 protein. The table has tens of thousands of distinct CDR3 sequences, around 7% seen once. The input for sequencing was CD8+ T cells sorted from PBMCs, taken around 15 days after the first yellow fever vaccination. These receptors were taken from a man in his late teens or twenties who received the YFV17D yellow fever vaccine.

This clonotype was seen ten or more times. The rearrangement joins TRBV12-3 or TRBV12-4 to TRBJ2-3, with a weak D call TRBD2 (6 bases). This CDR3 has 16 amino acids. The ends were cut back, 3 bases at V and 2 bases at J, with 15 bases in the middle. The CDR3, as DNA: TGTGCCAGCAGTTTTAGAGTAGCGGTACCCACAGATACGCAGTATTTT. Its translation is CASSFRVAVPTDTQYF.

In this sample, this clonotype turned up many times. V and J are TRBV5-1 and TRBJ2-1; D is unclear. CDR1 is SGHRS, CDR2 YFSETQ, per germline. V was pared by 3 bases and J by 0 bases, with 10 bases between. The CDR3 spans 15 residues. CDR3 sequence reads: CASSWSSGSYNEQFF. In DNA, the CDR3 is TGCGCCAGCAGCTGGAGCAGTGGCTCCTACAATGAGCAGTTCTTC.

This clonotype showed up many times. The V gene is TRBV4-3, the J gene TRBJ2-5; D is possibly TRBD1 (5 bases). The V gene's germline CDR1 is LGHNA and CDR2 YSLEER. Trimming stripped 3 bases from V and 3 bases from J, with 14 bases between. The CDR3 runs 15 residues. CDR3 in amino acids: CASSQGLLRKETQYF. The CDR3 region has the DNA TGCGCCAGCAGCCAGGGGCTACTCCGGAAAGAGACCCAGTACTTC.

This clonotype was counted ten times or more. The CDR3 sequence: CASSHSGGADTQYF. The DNA of the CDR3 is TGTGCCAGCAGTCATAGCGGGGGGGCAGATACGCAGTATTTT. This chain joins TRBV6-2 or TRBV6-3 and TRBJ2-3, with TRBD2 matching 11 bases. The CDR3 is 14 residues long. CDR1 is MNHEY and CDR2 is SVGEGT in the germline V gene. With 5 bases clipped from V and 4 bases from J, the junction kept 2 bases outside the gene matches.

In its sample, this clonotype was seen many times. This rearrangement joins TRBV7-8 to TRBJ2-7, with a possible D match to TRBD1 (6 bases). V lost 5 bases to trimming and J lost 5 bases, with 22 bases between them. Per germline, CDR1 SGHVS and CDR2 FQNEAQ. There are 16 residues in the CDR3. In DNA, the CDR3 is TGTGCCAGCAGCAACCCCCTCAAGGGGGTTGGGGACGAGCAGTACGTC. Amino acids: CASSNPLKGVGDEQYV.

The sample holds many counts of this clonotype. The chain employs TRBV2 and TRBJ2-5; D gene unclear. The CDR3 covers 13 residues. Germline lookup yields CDR1 SNHLY and CDR2 FYNNEI. Trimming took 6 bases from V and 2 from J, leaving 10 bases between them. The CDR3 here is CASSPSVQETQYF. CDR3 in DNA: TGTGCCAGCAGCCCGTCGGTACAAGAGACCCAGTACTTC.

This chain links TRBV14 with TRBJ2-3; D remains unclear. Deletions cut 0 bases from V and 4 bases from J, with 8 bases between. The CDR3 length is 14 residues. CDR1 and CDR2 (germline): SGHDN, FVKESK. This CDR3 is CASSQDYGSDTQYF. CDR3 nucleotides: TGTGCCAGCAGCCAAGACTACGGATCAGATACGCAGTATTTT.

Concerning this clonotype: Given a much more abundant clone one base away, this may be a read error. V usage is TRBV29-1 and J usage is TRBJ2-7; a possible D gene is TRBD2 (6 bases). The CDR3 spans 13 residues. Trimming pared 4 bases from V and 0 bases from J, leaving 10 bases between. Germline assignment: CDR1 SQVTM and CDR2 ANQGSEA. The CDR3 bases are TGCAGCGTTGGGGCGGGGAACTCCTACGAGCAGTACTTC. As protein: CSVGAGNSYEQYF.

The sample holds many counts of this clonotype. V is TRBV20-1 and J is TRBJ2-7; 16 bases are shared with TRBD2. This CDR3 is built from 16 residues. The germline CDR1 and CDR2 sequences are DFQATT and SNEGSKA (reference sequence). Germline trimming cut 3 bases from V and 4 bases from J; bases unmatched to any gene: 6. This CDR3 is CSASEGTSGGAYEQYV. Written as DNA, the CDR3 is TGCAGTGCTAGTGAAGGGACTAGCGGGGGGGCGTACGAGCAGTACGTC.

This clonotype appeared many times. The genes are TRBV12-3 or TRBV12-4 and TRBJ1-1, with TRBD1 as a possible D gene (6 bases). V was pared by 4 bases and J by 3 bases, with 6 bases between. This CDR3 has 12 amino acids. The CDR3 reads CASSYRDTEAFF. CDR3 sequence (DNA): TGTGCCAGCAGTTACAGGGACACTGAAGCTTTCTTT.

This clonotype has ten or more counts. DNA for the CDR3: TGCGCCAGCAGCCAAGAACCCCAAGAGACCCAGTACTTC. Its protein product is CASSQEPQETQYF. The chain uses TRBV4-1 and TRBJ2-5; D unclear. Trimming took off 0 bases at V and 1 base at J, with 3 bases between the two ends. Per the germline V gene, CDR1 is MGHRA and CDR2 is YSYEKL. The CDR3 covers 13 residues.

This clonotype showed up many times. The CDR3 bases are TGCAGTGCTCTCAGACGAAGTAATTCACCCCTCCACTTT. Translating gives CSALRRSNSPLHF. This chain joins TRBV20-1 and TRBJ1-6; D not resolved. CDR3 length: 13 amino acids. Germline lookup yields CDR1 DFQATT and CDR2 SNEGSKA (reference sequence). Trimming took off 5 bases at V and 6 bases at J, with 11 bases between the two ends.

In this sample, this clonotype turned up many times. The CDR3 DNA reads TGTGCCAGCAGTTTGGGGACAGCGACCGGGGAGCTGTTTTTT. Translation: CASSLGTATGELFF. The chain recombines TRBV6-5 with TRBJ2-2, with 7 bases identical to TRBD1. This CDR3 spans 14 amino acids. The J segment lost 5 bases and the V segment lost 4 bases, leaving 4 bases of the junction unmatched. CDR1 is MNHEY and CDR2 is SVGAGI in the germline V gene.

This clonotype occurred many times. This chain joins TRBV7-9 and TRBJ2-5; 14 nucleotides agree with TRBD2. CDR1 is SEHNR and CDR2 is FQNEAQ in the germline V gene (reference sequence). The V segment lost 4 bases and the J segment 3 bases; nucleotides outside the gene matches: 7. This CDR3 region has 17 residues. CDR3 in DNA: TGTGCCAGCAGCTACTGGGGACTAGCGGGGGAAGAAGAGACCCAGTACTTC. This encodes CASSYWGLAGEEETQYF.

This clonotype was detected a few times. The gene calls are TRBV30 and TRBJ2-7; 8 bases are a match to TRBD2. The CDR3 is 13 residues long. CDR1 and CDR2 (germline): GTSNPN, SVGIG (reference sequence). The J segment lost 6 bases and the V segment lost 4 bases, leaving 8 bases of the junction unmatched. The chain's CDR3 is CAWTGGGTGEQYF. The CDR3 DNA reads as TGTGCCTGGACGGGGGGGGGAACTGGCGAGCAGTACTTC.

Comment on this clonotype: This may be a read error, as it is one base from a much larger clone. The chain recombines TRBV7-9 with TRBJ2-1, with D unresolved. Germline CDR1 is SEHNR and CDR2 is FQNEAQ (reference sequence). The CDR3 contains 13 residues. CDR3 nucleotides: TGTGCCAGCAGGGCAGGAGCCTACAAAGAGCAGTTCTTC. This codes for CASRAGAYKEQFF.